This is a list of T cell receptor beta chains from one sample in a study of identical twins. TCRdb used MiXCR to reprocess the 5' RACE reads, holding one entry per CDR3 protein. The table lists a few hundred thousand distinct CDR3 sequences, roughly 8% of them singletons. This same sample was also part of a study on yellow fever vaccine responses in identical twins.

Material: CD8+ T cells sorted from blood. Every receptor here comes from a woman under 30 in good health. Each CDR3 is given without its conserved first and last residue.

>12|TRBJ2-7|TRBV20-1
SARETDSSYEQY
>13|TRBJ2-1|TRBV24-1
ATSDMVAGTGEQF
>16|TRBJ2-4|TRBV5-1
ASSLGDRGGIAKNIQY
>12|TRBJ2-7|TRBV20-1
SPQPADSSYEQY
>13|TRBJ1-1|TRBV5-6
ASSLWATGNTEAF
>15|TRBJ2-3|TRBV6-5
ASSYESLGITTDTQY
>13|TRBJ2-3|TRBV2
ASGGTENIVDTQY
>14|TRBJ2-5|TRBV6-2/TRBV6-3
ASSYGDKDFQETQY
>14|TRBJ1-1|TRBV12-3/TRBV12-4
ASSWGPVNMNTEAF
>14|TRBJ2-3|TRBV5-1
ASSKRQTQYTDTQY
>14|TRBJ2-3|TRBV20-1
SARDLGGATGGTQY
>16|TRBJ2-7|TRBV11-2
ASSQHLRPGQGAYEQY
>13|TRBJ2-1|TRBV6-4
ASSASGGAIDEQF
>12|TRBJ2-7|TRBV25-1
ASSELMDPYEQY
>13|TRBJ2-7|TRBV12-3/TRBV12-4
ASSLWRGATYEQY